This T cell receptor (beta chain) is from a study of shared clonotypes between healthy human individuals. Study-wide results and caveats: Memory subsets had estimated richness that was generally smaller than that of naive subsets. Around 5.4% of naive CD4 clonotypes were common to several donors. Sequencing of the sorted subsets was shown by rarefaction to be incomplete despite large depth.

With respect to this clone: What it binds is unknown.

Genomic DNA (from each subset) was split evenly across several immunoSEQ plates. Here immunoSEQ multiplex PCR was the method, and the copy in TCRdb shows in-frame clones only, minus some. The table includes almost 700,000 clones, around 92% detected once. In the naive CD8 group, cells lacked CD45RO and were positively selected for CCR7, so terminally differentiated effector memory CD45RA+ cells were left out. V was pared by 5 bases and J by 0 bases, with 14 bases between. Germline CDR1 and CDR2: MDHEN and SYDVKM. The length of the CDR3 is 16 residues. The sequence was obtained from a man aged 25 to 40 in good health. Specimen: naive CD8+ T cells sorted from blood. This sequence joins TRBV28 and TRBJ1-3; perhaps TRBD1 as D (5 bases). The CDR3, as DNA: TGTGCCAGCAGTCGGACCTCAGGGCCCTCTGGAAACACCATATATTTT. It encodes CASSRTSGPSGNTIYF.